The present entry profiles one T cell receptor beta chain with its context. This sample was included in a study of blood T cell repertoires in COVID-19. Only in-frame clones appear in the TCRdb table, and some are missing; sequencing was by immunoSEQ multiplex PCR. There are about 74,000 clones in the sample; 78% occur only once, and about a sixth lies in the top ten. V was clipped by 2 bases and J by 5 bases, with 15 bases between them. The CDR3 covers 15 residues. The germline gives CDR1 KGHSH, CDR2 LQKENI. This TCR was sampled from a human donor in a cohort sampled during active COVID-19. The V and J genes are TRBV18 and TRBJ1-2, with D uncertain. Sequenced material: peripheral blood. CDR3 sequence reads: CASSPEGPDRYGYTF. The CDR3 region has the DNA TGTGCCAGCTCACCAGAGGGTCCTGATAGGTATGGCTACACCTTC.